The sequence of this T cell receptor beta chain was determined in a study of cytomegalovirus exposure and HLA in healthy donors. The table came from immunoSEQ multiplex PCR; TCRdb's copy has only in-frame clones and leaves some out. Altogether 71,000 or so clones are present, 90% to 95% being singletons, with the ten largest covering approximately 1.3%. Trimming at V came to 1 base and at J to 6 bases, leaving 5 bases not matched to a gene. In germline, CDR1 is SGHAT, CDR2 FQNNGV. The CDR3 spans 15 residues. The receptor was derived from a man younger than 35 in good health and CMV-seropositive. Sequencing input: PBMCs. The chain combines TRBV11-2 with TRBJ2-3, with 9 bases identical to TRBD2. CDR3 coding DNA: TGTGCCAGCAGCTTAGCTAGCGGGGAGTGGGATACGCAGTATTTT. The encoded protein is CASSLASGEWDTQYF. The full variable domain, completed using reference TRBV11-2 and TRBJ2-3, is EAGVAQSPRYKIIEKRQSVAFWCNPISGHATLYWYQQILGQGPKLLIQFQNNGVVDDSQLPKDRFSAERLKGVDSTLKIQPAKLEDSAVYLCASSLASGEWDTQYFGPGTRLTVL.